This TCR beta chain came from a study of cytomegalovirus exposure and HLA in healthy donors (dated by TCRdb to 2016 to 2017). Some background on the complete study: An earlier analysis of several hundred of the donors reported 250 to 350 Gb of sequence data and 120 million or so unique TCR beta sequences from about 180 million T cells. Rather than using new phenotypic data, the later analysis identified candidate immune exposures from TCR beta sequences and from how often those sequences occurred across donors. The study aimed to test whether signatures of past pathogen exposure could be identified by cataloging public T cell receptors. Donor age, sex, ethnicity and CMV serostatus were compiled together with the repertoire data. A later analysis re-examined previously published TCR beta repertoires from just over 650 donors and added high-resolution HLA genotyping to investigate patterns of TCR occurrence. Every repertoire in the discovery cohort had been generated on one and the same sequencing platform. Typing coverage differed by locus: A, B, C, DRB1 and DQB1 were typed in about 620-640 donors, DQA1 in 500 to 550, DPA1 in around 600, and DPB1 in about 450. On average, roughly 250,000 unique TCR beta nucleotide sequences were sequenced per donor among a few hundred genotyped donors of the cohort, with roughly 19% of those sequences being non-productive. The study used immunosequencing to profile the T cell repertoires of several hundred subjects and linked those repertoires to cytomegalovirus serostatus. Around 320 gigabases of sequencing data and around 87 million unique TCR sequences were included in an early release covering about 700 HLA-typed donors. Of the 300 to 500 genotyped donors, less than 90% were placed in the genetic ancestry cluster associated with self-reported Caucasian donors. HLA typing covered class I and class II loci at four-digit resolution. To decide whether each TCR beta V gene segment behaved as functional or pseudogenic, an earlier analysis of 587 of the donors relied on high-throughput TCR beta sequencing. Besides the first cohort of 666 subjects, a separate validation cohort made up of about 120 different subjects was used. Roughly 5 DR-DQ haplotypes were handled as single units for association and clustering, since linkage in the cohort was strong. To predict cytomegalovirus infection status, the study combined high-throughput TCR immunosequencing, statistical association of individual TCRs with disease status, and machine learning. A later genetic analysis took genome-wide SNP genotypes for about three fifths of the 666 donors and used that subset as a discovery cohort. General study outcomes and caveats: Most TCR sequences were observed very rarely across donors, whereas some public TCRs were present in many individuals. Specific HLA alleles were associated with 16,951 TCR beta sequences at a false discovery rate of 0.05 in a later analysis. Most CMV-associated TCR beta chains appeared to be HLA-restricted in a later analysis, and the HLA associations seemed to be driven largely by CMV exposure. A later genetic analysis reported fewer N-insertions in productive TCRs among donors in an Asian-associated ancestry cluster than the roughly 700-donor mean. The study listed approximately 150 TCR beta chains as associated with cytomegalovirus. A later analysis reported that several top co-occurrence clusters appeared linked to parvovirus B19, influenza, CMV and Epstein-Barr virus. Because HLA typing was missing for some donors at each locus, association tests included only the typed subset. A further reported finding was that TCR beta sequences accurately predicted the HLA-A and HLA-B alleles for most subjects in the first cohort. Immune exposure information for the cohort was limited to CMV serostatus. A group of highly shared sequence variants was considered likely to be a technical artifact of the sequencing pipeline. The cohort was sequenced for TCR beta chains only, and without alpha or paired-chain data the features that could be detected were limited. In an earlier analysis of approximately 590 of the donors, most TCR beta V segments appeared in productive rearrangements about 90% or about 30% of the time, broadly matching IMGT annotations. In vitro tests confirmed that three of the cytomegalovirus-associated TCR beta chains recognize cytomegalovirus antigens. V-gene and J-gene trimming of TCR beta chains was associated with a missense DCLRE1C variant in a later genetic analysis, and the association was replicated in an independent cohort. In both the original and validation cohorts, the classifier was reported to diagnose cytomegalovirus status with high specificity and sensitivity. A later analysis found that TCR association rates varied across HLA loci, with DRB1 alleles showing the most associated TCRs and HLA-C alleles the fewest. Linkage disequilibrium might explain the correlated functional status among segregating V segments, but an unknown experimental factor could not be ruled out. Over 15 rarely observed V segments, including chromosome 9 orphons, were excluded from the earlier analysis of a few hundred of the donors because counts were too low. In a later analysis, HLA-associated TCR beta chains showed more clonal expansion and lower generation probabilities than non-associated chains that were equally common. The 87-base-pair reads could not distinguish some IMGT-functional V segments, including TRBV6-2 and TRBV6-3, so those segments were excluded. The authors suggested that the approach could potentially be generalized to other disease states and immunological phenotypes. Assigning TCR associations to individual alleles was difficult when HLA alleles, especially DR and DQ, strongly co-occurred. Presence/absence analyses assumed roughly uniform sequencing depth across donors, an assumption that may not hold.

Reading from cysteine to phenylalanine, the CDR3 counts 15 amino acids. Solely the CDR3 DNA is kept, with 45 bases framed from the first base. Relative to germline, V is missing 5 bases and J is missing 5 bases, with 7 bases of the junction outside any gene match. CDR1 SGHVS and CDR2 FNYEAQ were looked up in the germline V gene. The cohort consisted of more than 650 healthy bone marrow donors. At the time of sampling, every cohort member was nominally healthy, though immune exposures that went unrecorded were likely present. The donor was CMV seronegative and was included in the group of about 350 seronegative cohort members. A peripheral blood sample was provided by each donor, and peripheral blood mononuclear cells were used for TCR beta sequencing. The Qiagen DNeasy Blood Extraction Kit was used to extract genomic DNA from the blood cell samples. The library was prepared using the immunoSEQ multiplex PCR assay. For the multiplex PCR, a mixture combining 60 forward primers for TCR Vbeta segments and 13 reverse primers for TCR Jbeta segments was used. The CDR3 region of rearranged TCR beta genes was amplified from genomic DNA by a multiplex PCR assay. The amplified TCR beta libraries were sequenced on the Illumina HiSeq System as 87-base-pair reads. In the paper's pipeline: In a later analysis, tens of millions of unique TCR beta chains were counted across the approximately 670 repertoires, and approximately 11 million of these chains were shared by at least two donors. Raw reads were error-corrected and collapsed into unique sequences with a nearest-neighbor algorithm that merged closely related sequences to remove PCR and sequencing errors. To assign V, D and J gene segments, CDR3 sequences were aligned to IMGT reference sequences. Each retained sequence needed at least a six-nucleotide match to both a V gene segment and a J gene segment. Rearrangements were classified as productive when the CDR3 lacked stop codons and remained in frame with V and J, and all other rearrangements were classified as non-productive. CDR3 was defined according to IMGT convention as the region running from the second conserved V-encoded cysteine to the conserved J-encoded phenylalanine. In an earlier analysis of around 640 of the donors, sequences lacking an unambiguous match to a single V gene segment were excluded. An earlier analysis of approximately 590 of the donors called V segments functional above 56.7% productive rearrangements and segregating when the between-donor standard deviation exceeded 5%. A statistical classification framework was built to diagnose cytomegalovirus status from the catalog of TCR beta chain sequences. V and J gene assignment, in a later analysis, came from comparing TCR nucleotide sequences with IMGT/GENE-DB human TR gene sequences. In a later analysis, CDR3 sequences and most-parsimonious VDJ recombination scenarios were assigned using the TCRdist pipeline. In a later analysis, every TCR beta chain was defined by the combination of its CDR3 amino acid sequence and its V-gene family, and reads without a unique V-gene family were dropped. A later analysis removed 592 highly shared, low-generation-probability nucleotide sequences to deal with suspected cross-contamination and a sequencing artifact. A later analysis calculated a clonal expansion index for each public chain from normalized within-repertoire ranks of inferred template counts. In a later analysis, generation probabilities were computed using a VDJ recombination model fitted to out-of-frame rearrangements, and the results were checked against IGoR. In a later analysis, TCR-TCR, TCR-HLA and TCR-CMV co-occurrence was scored with hypergeometric tests, and a repertoire-size bias correction was applied to TCR pairs. A later analysis estimated false discovery rates by permuting HLA or CMV assignments 20 times. In a later analysis, co-occurring TCRs were grouped using DBSCAN, and TCRdist sequence similarity was added for clustering within HLA-allele-positive subsets. For co-occurrence clustering, repertoires with fewer than 30,000 or more than 120,000 public chains were excluded, along with four or five repertoires with anomalous nucleotide sharing. Imported from immuneACCESS, the table was reduced by TCRdb to in-frame sequences with V and J called. These copies leave out some clones; in studies compared against another copy, an unresolved V gene accounts for under half, and the cause of the remainder is not known. The V and J calls and clone size were taken over from that table, and D and trimming were inferred from the DNA. The sample profile shows some 170,000 clones; approximately 80% of them were found once. Approximately 1.8% of the sample is taken by the ten largest.

On this clone: Its specific antigen is unknown. No base qualities exist here, and no much larger clone lies one base off it.

The chain joins TRBV7-6 to TRBJ2-1, and 9 junction bases match TRBD1. The TCR originated in a woman in her twenties or thirties in good health and CMV-seronegative. The sequencing input was PBMCs. CDR3 sequence: CASSLPGQGHNEQFF. The nucleotide sequence reads as follows: TGTGCCAGCAGCCTACCGGGACAGGGCCACAATGAGCAGTTCTTC.